This T cell receptor beta chain derives from a study of T cell changes during pregnancy in multiple sclerosis. Method: immunoSEQ multiplex PCR; TCRdb's copy keeps in-frame clones and lacks some. Of 50,000 to 65,000 clones listed, roughly 96% are singletons. Germline assignment: CDR1 MDHEN and CDR2 SYDVKM. The CDR3 spans 14 residues. The junction had 4 bases not matched to a gene; V was cut back by 3 bases and J by 5 bases. This sequence originates from a female donor with multiple sclerosis, enrolled in a pregnancy study. The chain carries TRBV28 and TRBJ2-7; TRBD2 aligns across 10 bases. The specimen was CD8+ T cells from peripheral blood mononuclear cells, collected after pregnancy. The CDR3 is CASSFTSGIDEQYF. In DNA form, the CDR3 reads TGTGCCAGCAGTTTCACTAGCGGGATAGACGAGCAGTACTTC.